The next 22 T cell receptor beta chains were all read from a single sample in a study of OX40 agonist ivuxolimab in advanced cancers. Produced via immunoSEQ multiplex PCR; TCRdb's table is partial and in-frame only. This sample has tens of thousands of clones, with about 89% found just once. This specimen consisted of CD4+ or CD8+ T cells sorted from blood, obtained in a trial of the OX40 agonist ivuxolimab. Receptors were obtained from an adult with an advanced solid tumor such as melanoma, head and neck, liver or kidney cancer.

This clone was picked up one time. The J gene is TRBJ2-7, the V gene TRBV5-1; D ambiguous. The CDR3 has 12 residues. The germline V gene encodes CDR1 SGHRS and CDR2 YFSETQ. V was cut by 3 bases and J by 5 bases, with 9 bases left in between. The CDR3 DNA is TGCGCCAGCAGCTCCGGAATCGACGAGCAGTACTTC. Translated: CASSSGIDEQYF.

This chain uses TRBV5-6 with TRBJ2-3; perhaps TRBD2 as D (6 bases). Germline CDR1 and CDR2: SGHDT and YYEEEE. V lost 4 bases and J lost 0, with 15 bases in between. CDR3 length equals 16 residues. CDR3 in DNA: TGTGCCAGCAGCCAAAGTTGGGGACTTAGCACAGATACGCAGTATTTT. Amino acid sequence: CASSQSWGLSTDTQYF.

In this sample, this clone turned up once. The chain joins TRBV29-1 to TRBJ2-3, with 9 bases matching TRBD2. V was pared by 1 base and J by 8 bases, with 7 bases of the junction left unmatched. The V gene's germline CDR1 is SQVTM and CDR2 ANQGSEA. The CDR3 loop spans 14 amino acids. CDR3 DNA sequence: TGCAGCGTTGAAGTTCTAGCGGGGCTCGGTACGCAGTATTTT. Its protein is CSVEVLAGLGTQYF.

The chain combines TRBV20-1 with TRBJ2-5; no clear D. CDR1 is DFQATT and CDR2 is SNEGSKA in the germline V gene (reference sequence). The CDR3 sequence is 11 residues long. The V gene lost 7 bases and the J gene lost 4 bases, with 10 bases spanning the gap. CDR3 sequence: CSVRFGETQYF. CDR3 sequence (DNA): TGCAGTGTTAGGTTTGGAGAGACCCAGTACTTC.

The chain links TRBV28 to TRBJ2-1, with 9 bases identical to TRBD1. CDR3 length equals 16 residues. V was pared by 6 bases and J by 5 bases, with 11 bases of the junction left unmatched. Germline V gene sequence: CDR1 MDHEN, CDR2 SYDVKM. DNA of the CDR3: TGTGCCAGCAGGAAAGCGGGACAGGGAATCCACAATGAGCAGTTCTTC. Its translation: CASRKAGQGIHNEQFF.

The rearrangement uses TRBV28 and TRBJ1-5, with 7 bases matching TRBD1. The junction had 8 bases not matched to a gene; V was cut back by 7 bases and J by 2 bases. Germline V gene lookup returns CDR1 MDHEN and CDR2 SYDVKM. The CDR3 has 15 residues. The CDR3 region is CASISSQGGNQPQHF. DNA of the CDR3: TGTGCCAGCATTTCTTCCCAGGGGGGCAATCAGCCCCAGCATTTT.

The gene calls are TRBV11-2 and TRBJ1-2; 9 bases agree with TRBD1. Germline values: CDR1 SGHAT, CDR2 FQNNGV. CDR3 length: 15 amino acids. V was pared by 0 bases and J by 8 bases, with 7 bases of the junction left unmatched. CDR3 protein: CASSLENRGQEGYTF. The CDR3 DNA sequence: TGTGCCAGCAGCTTAGAAAACAGGGGGCAGGAAGGCTACACCTTC.

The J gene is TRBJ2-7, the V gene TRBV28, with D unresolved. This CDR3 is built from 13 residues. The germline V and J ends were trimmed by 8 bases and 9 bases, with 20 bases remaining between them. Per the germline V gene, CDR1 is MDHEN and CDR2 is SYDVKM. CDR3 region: CASGRALNVGQYF. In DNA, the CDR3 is TGTGCCAGCGGCCGGGCCTTGAACGTAGGGCAGTACTTC.

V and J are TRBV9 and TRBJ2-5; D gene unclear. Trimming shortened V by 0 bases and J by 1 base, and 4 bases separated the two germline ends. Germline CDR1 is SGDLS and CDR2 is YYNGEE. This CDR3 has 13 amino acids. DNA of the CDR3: TGTGCCAGCAGCGTAGGACTCCAAGAGACCCAGTACTTC. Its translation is CASSVGLQETQYF.

The CDR3 is CTSSDRPYSNQPQHF. The DNA of the CDR3 is TGCACCAGCAGCGACAGGCCATATAGCAATCAGCCCCAGCATTTT. The chain has TRBV1 and TRBJ1-5; TRBD1 reflects the table's D call only, with no check against the DNA. TRBV1 is a pseudogene. This CDR3 contains 15 residues.

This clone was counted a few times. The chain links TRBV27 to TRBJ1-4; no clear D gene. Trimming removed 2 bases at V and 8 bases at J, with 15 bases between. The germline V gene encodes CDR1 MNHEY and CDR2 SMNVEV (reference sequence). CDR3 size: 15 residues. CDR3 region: CASSLRPTAGEKLFF. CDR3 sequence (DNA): TGTGCCAGCAGTTTACGACCGACGGCGGGGGAAAAACTGTTTTTT. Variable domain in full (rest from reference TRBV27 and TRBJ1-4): EAQVTQNPRYLITVTGKKLTVTCSQNMNHEYMSWYRQDPGLGLRQIYYSMNVEVTDKGDVPEGYKVSRKEKRNFPLILESPSPNQTSLYFCASSLRPTAGEKLFFGSGTQLSVL.

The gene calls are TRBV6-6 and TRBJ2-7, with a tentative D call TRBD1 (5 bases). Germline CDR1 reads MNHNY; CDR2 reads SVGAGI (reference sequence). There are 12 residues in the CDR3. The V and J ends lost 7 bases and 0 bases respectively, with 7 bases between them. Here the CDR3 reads CASKGVSYEQYF. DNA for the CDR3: TGTGCCAGCAAAGGGGTCTCCTACGAGCAGTACTTC.

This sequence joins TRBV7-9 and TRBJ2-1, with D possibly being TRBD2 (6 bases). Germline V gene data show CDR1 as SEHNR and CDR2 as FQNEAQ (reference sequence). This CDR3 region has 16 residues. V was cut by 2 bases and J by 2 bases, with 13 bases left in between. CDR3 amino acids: CASSLLPGLPYNEQFF. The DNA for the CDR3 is TGTGCCAGCAGCTTACTACCGGGACTTCCCTACAATGAGCAGTTCTTC. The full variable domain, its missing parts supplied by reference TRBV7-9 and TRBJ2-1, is DTGVSQNPRHKITKRGQNVTFRCDPISEHNRLYWYRQTLGQGPEFLTYFQNEAQLEKSRLLSDRFSAERPKGSFSTLEIQRTEQGDSAMYLCASSLLPGLPYNEQFFGPGTRLTVL.

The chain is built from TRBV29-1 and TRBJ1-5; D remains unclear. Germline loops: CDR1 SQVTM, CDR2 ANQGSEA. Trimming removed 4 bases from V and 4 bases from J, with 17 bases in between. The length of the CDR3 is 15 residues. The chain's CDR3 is CSVVVAGFKNQPQHF. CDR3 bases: TGCAGCGTTGTTGTAGCCGGGTTCAAAAATCAGCCCCAGCATTTT.

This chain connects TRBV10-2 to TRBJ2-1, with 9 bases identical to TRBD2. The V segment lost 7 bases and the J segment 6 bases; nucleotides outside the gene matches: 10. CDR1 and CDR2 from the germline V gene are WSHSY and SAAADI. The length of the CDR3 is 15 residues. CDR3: CASTAGTSFTNEQFF. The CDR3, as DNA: TGCGCCAGCACCGCCGGGACTAGCTTCACCAATGAGCAGTTCTTC.

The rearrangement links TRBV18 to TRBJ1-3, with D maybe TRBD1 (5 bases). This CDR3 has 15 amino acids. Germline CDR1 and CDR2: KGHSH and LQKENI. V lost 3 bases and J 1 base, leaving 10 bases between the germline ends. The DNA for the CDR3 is TGTGCCAGCTCACCCTTACAGGATTCTGGAAACACCATATATTTT. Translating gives CASSPLQDSGNTIYF.

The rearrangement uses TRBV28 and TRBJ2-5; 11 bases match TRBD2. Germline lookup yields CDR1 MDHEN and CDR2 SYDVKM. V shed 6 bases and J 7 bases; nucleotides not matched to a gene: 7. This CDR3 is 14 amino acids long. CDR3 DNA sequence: TGTGCCAGCAGCCGACTAGCGGGACCCAGGACCCAGTACTTC. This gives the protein CASSRLAGPRTQYF.

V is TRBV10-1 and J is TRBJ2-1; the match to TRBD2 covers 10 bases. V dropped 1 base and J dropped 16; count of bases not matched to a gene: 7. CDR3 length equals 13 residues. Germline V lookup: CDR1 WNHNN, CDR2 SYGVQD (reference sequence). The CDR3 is CASSELLAGAIFF. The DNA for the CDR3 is TGCGCCAGCAGTGAGTTGCTAGCGGGAGCTATATTCTTC.

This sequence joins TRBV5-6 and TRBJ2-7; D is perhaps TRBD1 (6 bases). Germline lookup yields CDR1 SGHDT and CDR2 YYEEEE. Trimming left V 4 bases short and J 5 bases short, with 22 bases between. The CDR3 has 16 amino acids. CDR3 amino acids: CASSPVPRGSINEQYF. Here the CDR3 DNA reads TGTGCCAGCAGCCCAGTCCCTAGGGGGAGTATCAACGAGCAGTACTTC.

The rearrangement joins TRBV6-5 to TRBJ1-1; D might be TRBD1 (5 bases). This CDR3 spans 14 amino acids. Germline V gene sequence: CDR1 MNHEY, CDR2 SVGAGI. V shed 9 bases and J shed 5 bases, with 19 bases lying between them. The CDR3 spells CASRRGRGATEAFF. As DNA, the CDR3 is TGTGCCAGTCGCCGGGGCCGAGGGGCGACTGAAGCTTTCTTT.

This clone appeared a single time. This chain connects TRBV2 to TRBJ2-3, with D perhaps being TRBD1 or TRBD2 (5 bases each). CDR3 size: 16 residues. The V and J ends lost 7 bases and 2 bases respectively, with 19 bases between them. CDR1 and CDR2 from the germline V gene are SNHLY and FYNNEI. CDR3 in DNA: TGTGCCAGCACCCCCGGGCGAGGGGTCTTCACAGATACGCAGTATTTT. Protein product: CASTPGRGVFTDTQYF.

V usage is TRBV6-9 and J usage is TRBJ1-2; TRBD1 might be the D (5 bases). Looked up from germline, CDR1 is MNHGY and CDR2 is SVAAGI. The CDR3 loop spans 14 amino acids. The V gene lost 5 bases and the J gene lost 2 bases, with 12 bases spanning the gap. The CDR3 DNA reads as TGTGCCAGCAGTGACGGAGGGGTGAACTATGGCTACACCTTC. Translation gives CASSDGGVNYGYTF.